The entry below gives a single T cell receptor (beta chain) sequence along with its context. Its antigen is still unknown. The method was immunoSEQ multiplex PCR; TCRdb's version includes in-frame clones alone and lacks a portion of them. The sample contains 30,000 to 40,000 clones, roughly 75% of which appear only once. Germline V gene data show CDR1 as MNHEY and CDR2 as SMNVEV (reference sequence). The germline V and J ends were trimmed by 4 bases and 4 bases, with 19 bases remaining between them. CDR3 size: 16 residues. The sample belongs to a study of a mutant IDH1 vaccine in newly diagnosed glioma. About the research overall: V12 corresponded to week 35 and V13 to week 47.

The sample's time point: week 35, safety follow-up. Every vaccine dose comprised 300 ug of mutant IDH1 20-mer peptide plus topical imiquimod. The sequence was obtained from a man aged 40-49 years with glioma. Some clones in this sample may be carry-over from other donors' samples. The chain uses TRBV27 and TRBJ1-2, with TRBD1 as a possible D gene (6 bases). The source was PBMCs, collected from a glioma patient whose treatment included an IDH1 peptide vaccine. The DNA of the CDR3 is TGTGCCAGCAGTTCTTTGGGGGCAGGGGCGACCTATGGCTACACCTTC. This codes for CASSSLGAGATYGYTF.